Below, 18 T cell receptor beta chains from the same sample are listed, as sequenced in a study of blood T cell repertoires in COVID-19. Clones were read by immunoSEQ multiplex PCR, and TCRdb kept only the in-frame ones, dropping some. The data contain approximately 340,000 clones, approximately 88% of them seen just once; the ten biggest clones take up approximately 9.9%. The sequenced material came from peripheral blood. The receptors here all came from a man in his thirties or forties with COVID-19, enrolled during active disease.

The J gene is TRBJ1-2, the V gene TRBV9; D is unclear. This CDR3 has 12 amino acids. Trimming removed 0 bases from V and 11 bases from J, with 11 bases in between. Germline loops: CDR1 SGDLS, CDR2 YYNGEE. The CDR3 loop reads CASSVVRGGYTF. CDR3 in DNA: TGTGCCAGCAGCGTAGTCCGGGGTGGTTACACCTTC.

This clone was recorded a few times. The genes are TRBV6-1 and TRBJ2-1, with 12 positions matching TRBD2. From germline, CDR1 is MNHNS and CDR2 SASEGT. After removal of 1 base from V and 4 bases from J, the junction contained 2 bases not matched to a gene. This CDR3 comprises 16 residues. This chain's CDR3 is CASSEGTSGVYNEQFF. CDR3 sequence (DNA): TGTGCCAGCAGTGAAGGGACTAGCGGGGTTTACAATGAGCAGTTCTTC.

The V gene is TRBV19, the J gene TRBJ2-1; 12 nucleotides agree with TRBD1. CDR1 LNHDA and CDR2 SQIVND come from the germline V gene (reference sequence). The V segment lost 5 bases and the J segment 8 bases; nucleotides outside the gene matches: 13. The CDR3 length is 17 residues. CDR3: CASSPTPGQGARHEQFF. CDR3 sequence (DNA): TGTGCCAGTAGTCCCACCCCGGGACAGGGGGCTCGGCATGAGCAGTTCTTC.

The chain employs TRBV7-2 and TRBJ2-7; D is possibly TRBD1 (5 bases). Germline CDR1 SGHTA, CDR2 FQGNSA. V was cut by 4 bases and J by 6 bases, with 13 bases left in between. There are 13 residues in the CDR3. CDR3: CASSSGADREQYF. Here the CDR3 DNA reads TGTGCCAGCAGCTCTGGGGCAGACCGCGAGCAGTACTTC. The whole variable domain, remainder taken from reference TRBV7-2 and TRBJ2-7, is GAGVSQSPSNKVTEKGKDVELRCDPISGHTALYWYRQSLGQGLEFLIYFQGNSAPDKSGLPSDRFSAERTGGSVSTLTIQRTQQEDSAVYLCASSSGADREQYFGPGTRLTVT.

The chain carries TRBV28 and TRBJ2-7, with 11 bases matching TRBD1. This CDR3 has 15 amino acids. CDR1 MDHEN and CDR2 SYDVKM come from the germline V gene. Trimming at V came to 5 bases and at J to 7 bases, leaving 10 bases not matched to a gene. DNA for the CDR3: TGTGCCAGCAGTCCGCCCGGACAGGGGGCGGGGGAGCAGTACTTC. It encodes CASSPPGQGAGEQYF.

This rearrangement joins TRBV7-2 to TRBJ1-2; the D gene is possibly TRBD1 (5 bases). CDR1 is SGHTA and CDR2 is FQGNSA in the germline V gene. The ends were cut back, 0 bases at V and 6 bases at J, with 11 bases in the middle. The CDR3 covers 14 residues. The CDR3 here is CASSLASGVDGYTF. As DNA, the CDR3 is TGTGCCAGCAGCTTAGCGTCGGGGGTGGATGGCTACACCTTC.

This chain links TRBV27 with TRBJ1-1; a weak D match, TRBD1 (5 bases). The CDR3 sequence is 14 residues long. Trimming removed 7 bases from V and 6 bases from J, with 18 bases in between. Germline assignment: CDR1 MNHEY and CDR2 SMNVEV (reference sequence). For the CDR3, the DNA is TGTGCCAGCACCCCTAGAATGGGGCAGCCTGAAGCTTTCTTT. This codes for CASTPRMGQPEAFF.

This chain connects TRBV30 to TRBJ1-1; D is perhaps TRBD1 (6 bases). V was shortened by 0 bases and J by 5 bases, with 13 bases between the two germline ends. Germline assignment: CDR1 GTSNPN and CDR2 SVGIG (reference sequence). This CDR3 region has 14 residues. This CDR3 is CAWSVSLRGTEAFF. The CDR3 DNA reads as TGTGCCTGGAGTGTATCTCTGAGGGGGACTGAAGCTTTCTTT.

Concerning this clone itself: Mismatch with germline at one junction end may stem from a read error. The chain uses TRBV28 and TRBJ2-3; 7 nucleotides align to TRBD2. The length of the CDR3 is 12 residues. CDR1 and CDR2 (germline): MDHEN, SYDVKM. CDR3 nucleotide sequence: TGTGCCAGCAGAGCCCCGGGGGGACCGATGCATTTT. This encodes CASRAPGGPMHF.

The chain uses TRBV6-5 and TRBJ2-1, with TRBD1 matching over 8 bases. This CDR3 is 15 amino acids long. In germline, CDR1 is MNHEY, CDR2 SVGAGI. The V gene end was trimmed by 2 bases and the J gene end by 4 bases; junction bases not matched to a gene: 4. CDR3 in amino acids: CASSYDDRGYNEQFF. The CDR3 DNA sequence: TGTGCCAGCAGTTACGACGACAGGGGATACAATGAGCAGTTCTTC.

The chain is built from TRBV4-1 and TRBJ2-1, with 10 bases identical to TRBD2. Germline trimming cut 4 bases from V and 8 bases from J; bases unmatched to any gene: 2. The V gene's germline CDR1 is MGHRA and CDR2 YSYEKL. The CDR3 loop spans 13 amino acids. CDR3 bases: TGCGCCAGCAGCCTTCTAGCGGGAGATGAGCAGTTCTTC. Its translation is CASSLLAGDEQFF.

V and J are TRBV27 and TRBJ2-7; 9 nucleotides line up with TRBD1. Germline V gives CDR1 MNHEY, CDR2 SMNVEV (reference sequence). The length of the CDR3 is 16 residues. V trimming: 0 bases; J trimming: 6 bases; junction bases outside the gene matches: 9. This CDR3 is CASSLSSPYRGREQYF. CDR3 nucleotides: TGTGCCAGCAGTTTATCGTCTCCTTACAGGGGGCGCGAGCAGTACTTC.

The chain has TRBV20-1 and TRBJ2-5, with 8 bases aligning to TRBD2. The CDR3 consists of 11 residues. Germline V gene data show CDR1 as DFQATT and CDR2 as SNEGSKA (reference sequence). CDR3 sequence: CSAGLEETQYF. CDR3 coding DNA: TGCAGCGCGGGACTAGAAGAGACCCAGTACTTC.

The rearrangement uses TRBV28 and TRBJ1-2; 7 positions match TRBD1. Germline-derived CDR1 and CDR2 are MDHEN and SYDVKM. With 11 bases clipped from V and 8 bases from J, the junction kept 11 bases outside the gene matches. This CDR3 is built from 12 residues. The CDR3 sequence is CAGSRQGIGYTF. The DNA of the CDR3 is TGTGCCGGGAGTAGACAGGGTATCGGCTACACCTTC.

The J gene is TRBJ2-5, the V gene TRBV2; 7 nucleotides match TRBD1. Germline V gives CDR1 SNHLY, CDR2 FYNNEI. J lost 5 bases, V lost 10 bases, and 10 bases had no gene match. This CDR3 is built from 13 residues. The CDR3 DNA sequence: TGTGCCACCACCGGGCAGGGGGAGGAGACCCAGTACTTC. This translates into CATTGQGEETQYF. Drawing the rest from reference TRBV2 and TRBJ2-5, the complete variable domain is EPEVTQTPSHQVTQMGQEVILRCVPISNHLYFYWYRQILGQKVEFLVSFYNNEISEKSEIFDDQFSVERPDGSNFTLKIRSTKLEDSAMYFCATTGQGEETQYFGPGTRLLVL.

This chain links TRBV13 with TRBJ2-1; 9 bases agree with TRBD2. Germline V gives CDR1 PRHDT, CDR2 FYEKMQ (reference sequence). The CDR3 has 16 amino acids. The trim removed 4 bases at V and 5 bases at J, leaving 9 bases unmatched. This CDR3 is CASSSFGREGHNEQFF. DNA for the CDR3: TGTGCCAGCAGCTCTTTCGGGCGGGAGGGCCACAATGAGCAGTTCTTC. Based on the CDR3 plus reference TRBV13 and TRBJ2-1, the full variable domain is AAGVIQSPRHLIKEKRETATLKCYPIPRHDTVYWYQQGPGQDPQFLISFYEKMQSDKGSIPDRFSAQQFSDYHSELNMSSLELGDSALYFCASSSFGREGHNEQFFGPGTRLTVL.

In DNA, the CDR3 is TGTGCCAGCAGACTGGGACAGGGCTCTAAAAACATTCAGTACTTC. It specifies CASRLGQGSKNIQYF. The rearrangement links TRBV6-5 to TRBJ2-4, with TRBD1 identical over 9 bases. Germline V gene lookup returns CDR1 MNHEY and CDR2 SVGAGI. The CDR3 totals 15 residues. V gave up 6 bases and J gave up 4 bases; unmatched junction bases: 7.

The genes are TRBV7-9 and TRBJ1-1, with D possibly TRBD1 on 5 matching bases. There are 16 residues in the CDR3. Trimming left V 1 base short and J 0 bases short, with 12 bases between. CDR1 SEHNR and CDR2 FQNEAQ come from the germline V gene (reference sequence). The CDR3 loop reads CASSLEDWGVNTEAFF. The CDR3 DNA follows: TGTGCCAGCAGCTTAGAGGATTGGGGGGTGAACACTGAAGCTTTCTTT.